A single sample is the source of the 28 T cell receptor beta chains below, sequenced in a study of cytomegalovirus exposure and HLA in healthy donors. PCR involved 60 Vbeta and 13 Jbeta primers. TCRdb's table, derived via immunoSEQ multiplex PCR, lists solely in-frame clones and lacks some. The table includes approximately 100,000 clones, about 70% detected once. Sequenced: PBMCs. Source of these receptors: a man aged 50 or older in good health and CMV-seropositive.

The V call is TRBV21-1, the J call TRBJ1-2. TRBV21-1 is designated a pseudogene. The CDR3 has 15 amino acids. CDR3 nucleotides: TGTGCCAGCACCCTTAGCGGGCTAGCTAACTATGGCTACACCTTC. Its protein is CASTLSGLANYGYTF.

The chain employs TRBV11-3 and TRBJ2-2; TRBD2 agrees at 10 bases. The CDR3 has 16 residues. Germline-derived CDR1 and CDR2 are SGHNT and YENEEA. After removal of 5 bases from V and 5 bases from J, the junction contained 8 bases not matched to a gene. CDR3 nucleotides: TGTGCCAGCAGCCCGAGTAGCGGGAGGTATACCGGGGAGCTGTTTTTT. This encodes CASSPSSGRYTGELFF.

This clone was seen only once. V gene TRBV2 combines with J gene TRBJ2-1; 10 nucleotides match TRBD1. CDR1 and CDR2 (germline): SNHLY, FYNNEI. The CDR3 extends over 15 amino acids. Trimming took 6 bases from V and 7 from J; bases not matched to a gene: 9. Here the CDR3 reads CASSRQGARVNEQFF. CDR3 in DNA: TGTGCCAGCAGCCGACAGGGGGCGCGGGTAAATGAGCAGTTCTTC.

The genes are TRBV5-1 and TRBJ2-1; D perhaps matches TRBD2 (5 bases). V was shortened by 0 bases and J by 4 bases, with 8 bases between the two germline ends. The CDR3 is 14 residues long. Germline CDR1 SGHRS, CDR2 YFSETQ. CDR3 DNA: TGCGCCAGCAGCTTGGAACGCGGGTACAATGAGCAGTTCTTC. This translates into CASSLERGYNEQFF.

This chain links TRBV11-2 with TRBJ1-1; D may be TRBD1 (5 bases). Trimming took 5 bases from V and 10 from J, leaving 11 bases between them. Germline V lookup: CDR1 SGHAT, CDR2 FQNNGV. This CDR3 is 11 amino acids long. The CDR3 bases are TGTGCCAGCAGCCAGCCGGGGGGAGCTTTCTTT. This translates into CASSQPGGAFF.

The chain carries TRBV6-1 and TRBJ2-1; 9 positions match TRBD1. Trimming removed 6 bases from V and 2 bases from J; junction bases left unmatched: 5. Germline CDR1 MNHNS, CDR2 SASEGT. The CDR3 spans 15 residues. The DNA for the CDR3 is TGTGCCAGCAGGCTGGGACAGGGTACCTACAATGAGCAGTTCTTC. Its protein is CASRLGQGTYNEQFF.

This chain joins TRBV5-1 and TRBJ1-1; D unclear. Germline V gene data show CDR1 as SGHRS and CDR2 as YFSETQ. Trimming left V 0 bases short and J 1 base short, with 7 bases between. The CDR3 extends over 14 amino acids. Here the CDR3 DNA reads TGCGCCAGCAGCTTGGCCCAGTCGAACACTGAAGCTTTCTTT. Translating it yields CASSLAQSNTEAFF.

This rearrangement joins TRBV28 to TRBJ1-5, with D possibly TRBD1 on 6 matching bases. The CDR3 covers 18 residues. Germline loops: CDR1 MDHEN, CDR2 SYDVKM. V was pared by 1 base and J by 1 base, with 17 bases between. In DNA, the CDR3 is TGTGCCAGCAGTTTATCCTGGGACACCAGAAGGAGCAATCAGCCCCAGCATTTT. The encoded protein is CASSLSWDTRRSNQPQHF.

This clone was picked up a small number of times. J is TRBJ2-5 and V is TRBV5-1, with 7 bases lining up with TRBD2. Germline V gene data show CDR1 as SGHRS and CDR2 as YFSETQ. J gave up 5 bases and V 0 bases, and 7 bases lay outside the gene matches. CDR3 length: 15 residues. The CDR3 sequence is CASSLGGGSMETQYF. DNA of the CDR3: TGCGCCAGCAGCTTGGGGGGCGGGAGTATGGAGACCCAGTACTTC.

The rearrangement uses TRBV18 and TRBJ1-3; D might be TRBD1 (6 bases). The CDR3 is 16 residues long. The V end lost 3 bases, the J end lost 4 bases, and 16 bases lay between the germline ends. Germline CDR1 reads KGHSH; CDR2 reads LQKENI. The CDR3 DNA sequence: TGTGCCAGCTCACCTTCCCTTGGGGGCCGAGGAAACACCATATATTTT. Amino acids: CASSPSLGGRGNTIYF. Variable domain in full (rest from reference TRBV18 and TRBJ1-3): NAGVMQNPRHLVRRRGQEARLRCSPMKGHSHVYWYRQLPEEGLKFMVYLQKENIIDESGMPKERFSAEFPKEGPSILRIQQVVRGDSAAYFCASSPSLGGRGNTIYFGEGSWLTVV.

The chain recombines TRBV6-5 with TRBJ1-2; D may be TRBD1 (5 bases). The germline V gene has CDR1 MNHEY and CDR2 SVGAGI. The CDR3 contains 14 residues. V shed 6 bases and J shed 4 bases, with 15 bases lying between them. CDR3 sequence: CASSEMGGFYGYTF. The CDR3 DNA is TGTGCCAGCAGCGAGATGGGGGGTTTCTATGGCTACACCTTC.

This chain connects TRBV2 to TRBJ2-5; D perhaps matches TRBD2 (6 bases). The germline V gene has CDR1 SNHLY and CDR2 FYNNEI. This CDR3 has 13 amino acids. Trimming removed 4 bases at V and 1 base at J, with 7 bases between. The CDR3 protein is CASSGDFQETQYF. The CDR3 DNA follows: TGTGCCAGCAGTGGGGACTTCCAAGAGACCCAGTACTTC.

The chain combines TRBV5-1 with TRBJ1-1, with D perhaps TRBD1 (6 bases). Looked up from germline, CDR1 is SGHRS and CDR2 is YFSETQ. The CDR3 totals 16 residues. V was clipped by 0 bases and J by 4 bases, with 16 bases between them. The DNA of the CDR3 is TGCGCCAGCAGCTTGGTGACAGGCGGGCTAGGCACTGAAGCTTTCTTT. The encoded protein is CASSLVTGGLGTEAFF.

This rearrangement joins TRBV27 to TRBJ2-7, with D possibly matching TRBD1 (6 bases). The CDR3 runs 16 residues. Trimming took off 11 bases at V and 0 bases at J, with 23 bases between the two ends. Germline assignment: CDR1 MNHEY and CDR2 SMNVEV (reference sequence). The CDR3 sequence: CAYFDRPATASYEQYF. The CDR3, as DNA: TGTGCCTACTTTGACAGGCCCGCCACAGCCTCCTACGAGCAGTACTTC.

The chain uses TRBV10-3 and TRBJ1-3; D not certain. This CDR3 comprises 17 residues. CDR1 ENHRY and CDR2 SYGVKD come from the germline V gene. V was shortened by 0 bases and J by 0 bases, with 12 bases between the two germline ends. The chain's CDR3 is CAISESIYRDSGNTIYF. The DNA of the CDR3 is TGTGCCATCAGTGAGTCGATCTACCGAGACTCTGGAAACACCATATATTTT.

V usage is TRBV11-3 and J usage is TRBJ2-3; 7 bases match TRBD2. The CDR3 covers 15 residues. V trimming: 3 bases; J trimming: 2 bases; junction bases outside the gene matches: 5. The germline CDR1 and CDR2 sequences are SGHNT and YENEEA. The CDR3 reads CASSFTSEPTDTQYF. CDR3 sequence (DNA): TGTGCCAGCAGCTTTACTAGCGAACCCACAGATACGCAGTATTTT.

The genes are TRBV6-1 and TRBJ1-2; D unresolved. The CDR3 length is 15 residues. Looked up from germline, CDR1 is MNHNS and CDR2 is SASEGT. The V end was cut by 2 bases, the J end by 0 bases, with 10 bases between. The CDR3 sequence: CASSEHTEANYGYTF. DNA of the CDR3: TGTGCCAGCAGTGAACATACAGAAGCTAACTATGGCTACACCTTC.

The chain combines TRBV9 with TRBJ2-7, with a possible D match to TRBD2 (6 bases). The germline V and J ends were trimmed by 7 bases and 3 bases, with 23 bases remaining between them. Germline V CDR1 and CDR2: SGDLS, YYNGEE. CDR3 length: 16 residues. The CDR3 DNA reads as TGTGCCAGCTCCCTCACTCAGATCGCGGGGAGCTACGAGCAGTACTTC. It codes for CASSLTQIAGSYEQYF.

The chain couples TRBV7-2 to TRBJ2-2; no reliable D call. The germline gives CDR1 SGHTA, CDR2 FQGNSA. This CDR3 has 16 amino acids. With 1 base removed from V and 5 bases from J, the gap between germline ends came to 14 bases. CDR3 sequence (DNA): TGTGCCAGCAGCTTAGTCGTCTTTTCGGGTACCGGGGAGCTGTTTTTT. It translates to CASSLVVFSGTGELFF.

The chain couples TRBV5-1 to TRBJ1-1, with TRBD1 identical over 8 bases. V lost 2 bases and J lost 1; bases outside the gene matches: 4. The germline V gene has CDR1 SGHRS and CDR2 YFSETQ. The CDR3 is 15 amino acids. The DNA of the CDR3 is TGCGCCAGCAGCTTCCCCGACAGGGGGAACACTGAAGCTTTCTTT. This translates into CASSFPDRGNTEAFF.

The CDR3 protein is CASSHLLTSGSYEQYF. CDR3 in DNA: TGTGCCAGCAGCCATCTTTTGACTAGCGGGAGCTACGAGCAGTACTTC. This chain connects TRBV4-2 to TRBJ2-7; 12 nucleotides agree with TRBD2. This CDR3 is built from 16 residues. Germline CDR1 reads LGHNA; CDR2 reads YNFKEQ. With V trimmed by 3 bases and J by 3 bases, 6 bases remained unmatched.

The gene calls are TRBV9 and TRBJ2-7; perhaps TRBD1 as D (5 bases). The V gene's germline CDR1 is SGDLS and CDR2 YYNGEE. V was pared by 0 bases and J by 1 base, with 11 bases between. The CDR3 loop spans 15 amino acids. DNA for the CDR3: TGTGCCAGCAGCGTAGCAGATACAGGTTCCTACGAGCAGTACTTC. Protein product: CASSVADTGSYEQYF.

This clone was seen a handful of times. The chain links TRBV2 to TRBJ1-2; TRBD1 agrees at 8 bases. Trimming removed 6 bases from V and 6 bases from J; junction bases left unmatched: 12. This CDR3 region has 15 residues. Germline CDR1 SNHLY, CDR2 FYNNEI. The CDR3 coding sequence is TGTGCCAGCAGGGTTTCAGGGGGCCGGACGGATGGCTACACCTTC. It specifies CASRVSGGRTDGYTF.

The chain links TRBV18 to TRBJ1-1; a possible D gene is TRBD1 (5 bases). This CDR3 is built from 13 residues. Germline V gene data show CDR1 as KGHSH and CDR2 as LQKENI. V lost 4 bases and J 6 bases, leaving 12 bases between the germline ends. CDR3 protein: CASSQSVRAEAFF. The CDR3 region has the DNA TGTGCCAGCTCACAAAGTGTCAGGGCTGAAGCTTTCTTT.

The chain recombines TRBV7-9 with TRBJ1-1; 8 bases match TRBD1. CDR1 is SEHNR and CDR2 is FQNEAQ in the germline V gene (reference sequence). CDR3 length: 17 residues. Trimming removed 4 bases from V and 0 bases from J; junction bases left unmatched: 10. DNA of the CDR3: TGTGCCAGCAGCTCTCCCCCAGGGGGCGGGGTGAACACTGAAGCTTTCTTT. Its protein is CASSSPPGGGVNTEAFF.

The rearrangement uses TRBV2 and TRBJ1-4; 10 nucleotides agree with TRBD1. The germline CDR1 and CDR2 sequences are SNHLY and FYNNEI. The CDR3 runs to 16 residues. Trimming at V came to 4 bases and at J to 4 bases, leaving 6 bases not matched to a gene. DNA of the CDR3: TGTGCCAGCAGTGGGGGACAGGGGAAGTATAATGAAAAACTGTTTTTT. Translated: CASSGGQGKYNEKLFF. The full variable domain, rest sourced from reference TRBV2 and TRBJ1-4, is EPEVTQTPSHQVTQMGQEVILRCVPISNHLYFYWYRQILGQKVEFLVSFYNNEISEKSEIFDDQFSVERPDGSNFTLKIRSTKLEDSAMYFCASSGGQGKYNEKLFFGSGTQLSVL.

The chain employs TRBV7-9 and TRBJ2-3; 8 nucleotides agree with TRBD2. Looked up from germline, CDR1 is SEHNR and CDR2 is FQNEAQ (reference sequence). V was clipped by 2 bases and J by 5 bases; unmatched bases: 6. The CDR3 consists of 15 residues. Here the CDR3 reads CASSLSSGRRDTQYF. The DNA for the CDR3 is TGTGCCAGCAGCTTATCGAGCGGGAGAAGAGATACGCAGTATTTT.

V is TRBV27 and J is TRBJ2-7; 8 nucleotides align to TRBD1. V lost 5 bases to trimming and J lost 12 bases; unmatched junction nucleotides: 15. Germline CDR1 reads MNHEY; CDR2 reads SMNVEV (reference sequence). The CDR3 runs 14 residues. CDR3 protein: CASSPMTGATGRYF. The CDR3 DNA sequence: TGTGCCAGCAGTCCGATGACAGGGGCTACCGGGAGGTACTTC.